Following are 3 T cell receptor beta chains from one sample sequenced in a study of beta chain features in type 1 diabetes (dated 2018 in TCRdb). The library was prepared using the immunoSEQ multiplex PCR assay. The entire amount of isolated RNA was reverse transcribed using the High Capacity cDNA Reverse Transcription Kit, so the sequenced TCRB transcripts were expressed ones. TCRdb stores this immuneACCESS table with in-frame sequences only. Part of the clones is absent; in the studies checked, under half of the shortfall reflects unresolved V genes, and no reason is known for the rest. The sample data list approximately 250,000 clones, and about 9.3% of these were observed just once. Together, the top ten hold under 0.045% of the sample. What was sequenced was naive CD4+ T cells from blood. In the paper's terms, the cell subset or site label means: true naive CD4+ T cells. The receptors come from a woman aged 18-29 years in good health.

The chain combines TRBV4-1 with TRBJ2-7, with D possibly TRBD2 on 7 matching bases. The V end was cut by 1 base, the J end by 7 bases, with 23 bases between. CDR1 is MGHRA and CDR2 is YSYEKL in the germline V gene. CDR3 length equals 17 residues. The CDR3 coding sequence is TGCGCCAGCAGCCAAGGTTTGGGACAAAGCGGGGTATGGGAGCAGTACTTC. It specifies CASSQGLGQSGVWEQYF.

The table lists this clone with a few counts. V usage is TRBV4-2 and J usage is TRBJ2-3, with 8 bases fitting TRBD2. Looked up from germline, CDR1 is LGHNA and CDR2 is YNFKEQ. J lost 5 bases, V lost 4 bases, and 14 bases had no gene match. This CDR3 contains 17 residues. The CDR3, as DNA: TGTGCCAGCAGCCTACATATAGGACGGGGGGGAGTAGATACGCAGTATTTT. Protein sequence: CASSLHIGRGGVDTQYF.

This clone showed up just a few times. The chain joins TRBV14 to TRBJ1-2, with a weak D call TRBD1 (6 bases). The CDR3 consists of 14 residues. Germline loops: CDR1 SGHDN, CDR2 FVKESK. Between the trimmed V and J ends, which lost 3 bases and 8 bases, there was a span of 16 bases. CDR3 DNA: TGTGCCAGCAGCCAGACCACAGGGAGAGGAGGCTACACCTTC. It specifies CASSQTTGRGGYTF. Full variable domain (missing parts from reference TRBV14 and TRBJ1-2): EAGVTQFPSHSVIEKGQTVTLRCDPISGHDNLYWYRRVMGKEIKFLLHFVKESKQDESGMPNNRFLAERTGGTYSTLKVQPAELEDSGVYFCASSQTTGRGGYTFGSGTRLTVV.